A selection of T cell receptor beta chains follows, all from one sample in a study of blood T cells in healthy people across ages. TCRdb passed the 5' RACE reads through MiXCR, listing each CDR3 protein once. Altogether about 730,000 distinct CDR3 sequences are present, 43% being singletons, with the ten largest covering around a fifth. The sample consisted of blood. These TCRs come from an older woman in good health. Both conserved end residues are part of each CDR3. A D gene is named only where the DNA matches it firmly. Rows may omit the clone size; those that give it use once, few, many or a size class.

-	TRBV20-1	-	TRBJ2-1	TGCAGTGCTAGTTCGTCTGCCGGTGGCTACAGTGAGCAGTTCTTC	CSASSSAGGYSEQFF
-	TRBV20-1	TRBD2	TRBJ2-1	TGCAGTGCTAGGAGACTAGCGGGGGCGAGGGGGAGAAATGAGCAGTTCTTC	CSARRLAGARGRNEQFF
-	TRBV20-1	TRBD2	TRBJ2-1	TGCAGTGCTAGAGACCAGAGGGAGCGGGGGCACCTCTACAATGAGCAGTTCTTC	CSARDQRERGHLYNEQFF
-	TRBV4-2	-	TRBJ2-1	TGTGCCAGCAGCCAAGATGTTCGGAGCGAGCAGTTCTTC	CASSQDVRSEQFF
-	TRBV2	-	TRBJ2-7	TGTGCCAGCAGAGCCGCATGGGGCGCCCACGAGCAGTACTTC	CASRAAWGAHEQYF
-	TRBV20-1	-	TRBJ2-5	TGCAGCCTTAGGGGAGTGGAGACCCAGTACTTC	CSLRGVETQYF
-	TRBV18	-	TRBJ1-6	TGTGCCAGCTCACCAGGGATCCCCTCCGATTCACCCCTCCACTTT	CASSPGIPSDSPLHF
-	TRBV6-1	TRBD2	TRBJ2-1	TGTGCCAGCAGTGTATCTAGCGGGGGGGCCTCTTACAATGAGCAGTTCTTC	CASSVSSGGASYNEQFF
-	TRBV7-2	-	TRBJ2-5	TGTGCCAGCAGCGCCTACGTTATGGAGACCCAGTACTTC	CASSAYVMETQYF
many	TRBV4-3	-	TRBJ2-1	TGCGCCAGCAGCCAGCAAGGACTTGAAGAATACAATGAGCAGTTCTTC	CASSQQGLEEYNEQFF
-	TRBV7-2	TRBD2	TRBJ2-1	TGTGCCAGCAGCCGCCAACTAGCGCGTCGGTCGTACAATGAGCAGTTCTTC	CASSRQLARRSYNEQFF
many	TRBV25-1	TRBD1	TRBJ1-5	TGTGCCAGCAGTGGACAGGGGGCTGGTCAGCCCCAGCATTTT	CASSGQGAGQPQHF
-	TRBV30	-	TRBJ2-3	TGTGCCTGGAGTAGTGGGGGAAGCACAGATACGCAGTATTTT	CAWSSGGSTDTQYF
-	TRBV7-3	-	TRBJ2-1	TGTGCCAGCAGCTTAAACGGCCAGCGCTCCTACAATGAGCAGTTCTTC	CASSLNGQRSYNEQFF
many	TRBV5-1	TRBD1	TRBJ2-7	TGCGCCAGCAGCCCCTCCGGGACAGGGGCCTACGAGCAGTACTTC	CASSPSGTGAYEQYF